This T cell receptor (beta chain) derives from a study of CD8 T cells in Susac syndrome. Study observations and caveats: As the study acknowledged, the number of individuals who were part of its TCR sequencing and HLA analysis was relatively small.

Germline CDR1 is SGHVS and CDR2 is FNYEAQ. Trimming cost V 5 bases and J 1 base, with 17 bases left between them. This CDR3 has 17 amino acids. Points on this clonotype: What it binds is not known.

CD8+ and CD4+ T cells circulating in blood were sequenced for TCR beta. TEMRA cells were FACS-enriched, and CD8+ and CD4+ T cells were isolated negatively. Reverse transcription used roughly 0.45 to 1 ug RNA and random hexamers. TCRdb re-called the immunoSEQ multiplex PCR reads through MiXCR, storing one row per CDR3 protein. The data show tens of thousands of distinct CDR3 sequences, roughly 95% seen once. The sequencing input was CD4+ T cells from PBMCs. This clonotype was obtained from a human donor with multiple sclerosis. The chain links TRBV7-6 to TRBJ2-2; D gene ambiguous. CDR3 sequence: CASSERASSGNTGELFF. CDR3 DNA: TGTGCCAGCAGCGAACGGGCCTCCTCAGGGAACACCGGGGAGCTGTTTTTT.